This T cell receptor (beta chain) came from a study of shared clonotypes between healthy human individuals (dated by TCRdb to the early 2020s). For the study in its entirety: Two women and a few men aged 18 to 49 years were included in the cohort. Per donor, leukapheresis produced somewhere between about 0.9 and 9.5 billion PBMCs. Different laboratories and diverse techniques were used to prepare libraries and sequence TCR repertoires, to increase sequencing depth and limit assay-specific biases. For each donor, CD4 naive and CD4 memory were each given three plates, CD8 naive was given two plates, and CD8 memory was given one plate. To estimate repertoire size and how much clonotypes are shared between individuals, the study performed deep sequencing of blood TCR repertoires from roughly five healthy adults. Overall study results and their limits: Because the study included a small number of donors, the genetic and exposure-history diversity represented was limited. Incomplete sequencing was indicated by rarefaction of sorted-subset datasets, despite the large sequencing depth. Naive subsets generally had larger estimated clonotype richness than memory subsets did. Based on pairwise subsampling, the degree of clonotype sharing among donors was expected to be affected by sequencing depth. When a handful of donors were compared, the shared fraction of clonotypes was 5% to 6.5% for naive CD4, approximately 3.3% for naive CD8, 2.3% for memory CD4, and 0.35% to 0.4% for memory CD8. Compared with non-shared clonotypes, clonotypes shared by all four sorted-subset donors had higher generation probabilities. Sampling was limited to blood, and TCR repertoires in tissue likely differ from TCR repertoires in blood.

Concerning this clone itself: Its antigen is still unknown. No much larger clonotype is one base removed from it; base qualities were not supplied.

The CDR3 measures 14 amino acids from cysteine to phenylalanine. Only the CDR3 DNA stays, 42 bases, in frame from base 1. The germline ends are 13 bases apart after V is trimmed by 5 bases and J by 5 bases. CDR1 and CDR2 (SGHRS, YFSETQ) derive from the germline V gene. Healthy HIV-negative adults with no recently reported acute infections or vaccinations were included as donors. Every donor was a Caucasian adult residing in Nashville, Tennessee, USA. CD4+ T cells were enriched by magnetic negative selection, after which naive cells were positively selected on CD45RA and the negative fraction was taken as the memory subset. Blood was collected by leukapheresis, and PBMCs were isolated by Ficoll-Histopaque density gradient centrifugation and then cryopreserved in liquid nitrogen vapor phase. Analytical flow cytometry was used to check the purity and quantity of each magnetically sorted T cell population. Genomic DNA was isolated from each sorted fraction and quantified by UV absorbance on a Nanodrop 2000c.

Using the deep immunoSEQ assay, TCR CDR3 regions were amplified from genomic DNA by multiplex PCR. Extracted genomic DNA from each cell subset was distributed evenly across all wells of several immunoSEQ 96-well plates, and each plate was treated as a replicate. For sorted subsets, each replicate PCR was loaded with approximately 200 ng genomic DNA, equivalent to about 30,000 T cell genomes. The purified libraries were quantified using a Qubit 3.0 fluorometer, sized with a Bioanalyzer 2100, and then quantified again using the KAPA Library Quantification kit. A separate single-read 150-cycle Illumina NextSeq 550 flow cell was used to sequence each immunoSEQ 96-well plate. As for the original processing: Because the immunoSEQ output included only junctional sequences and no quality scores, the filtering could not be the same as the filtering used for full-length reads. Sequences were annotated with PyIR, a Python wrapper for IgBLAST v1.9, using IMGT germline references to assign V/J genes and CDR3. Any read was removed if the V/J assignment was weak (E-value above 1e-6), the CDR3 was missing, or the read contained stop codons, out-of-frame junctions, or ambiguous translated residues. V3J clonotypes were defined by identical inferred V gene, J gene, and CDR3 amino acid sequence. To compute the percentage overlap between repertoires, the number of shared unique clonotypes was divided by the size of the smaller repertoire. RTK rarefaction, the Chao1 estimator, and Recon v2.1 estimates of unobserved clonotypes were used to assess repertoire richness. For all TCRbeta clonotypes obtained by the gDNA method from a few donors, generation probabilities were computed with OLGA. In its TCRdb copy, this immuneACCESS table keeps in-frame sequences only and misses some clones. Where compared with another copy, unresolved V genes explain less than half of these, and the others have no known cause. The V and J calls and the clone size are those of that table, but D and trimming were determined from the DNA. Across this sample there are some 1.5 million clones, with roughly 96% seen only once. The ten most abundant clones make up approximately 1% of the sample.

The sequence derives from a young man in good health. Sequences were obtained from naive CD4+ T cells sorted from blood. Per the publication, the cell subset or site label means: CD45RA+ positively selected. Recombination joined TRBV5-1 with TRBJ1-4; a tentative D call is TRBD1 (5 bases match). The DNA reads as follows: TGCGCCAGCAGTGCGTCAAGGGGCAATGAAAAACTGTTTTTT. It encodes CASSASRGNEKLFF.